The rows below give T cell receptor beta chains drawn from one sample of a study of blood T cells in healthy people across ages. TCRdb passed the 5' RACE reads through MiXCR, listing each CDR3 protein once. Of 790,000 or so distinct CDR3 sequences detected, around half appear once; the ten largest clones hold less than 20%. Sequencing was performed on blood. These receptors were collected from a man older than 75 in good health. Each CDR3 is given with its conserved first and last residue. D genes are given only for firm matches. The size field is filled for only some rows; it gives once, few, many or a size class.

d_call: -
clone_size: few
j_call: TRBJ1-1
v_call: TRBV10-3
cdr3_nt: TGTGCCACCAGCGAGACGGTGAACACTGAAGCTTTCTTT
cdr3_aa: CATSETVNTEAFF

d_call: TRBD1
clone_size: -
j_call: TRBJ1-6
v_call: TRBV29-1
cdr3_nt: TGCAGCGTTGGTACAGGGGATAATTCACCCCTCCACTTT
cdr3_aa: CSVGTGDNSPLHF

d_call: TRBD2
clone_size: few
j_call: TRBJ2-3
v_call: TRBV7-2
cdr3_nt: TGTGCCAGCAACCCGGGGGGAGGCACAGATACGCAGTATTTT
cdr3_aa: CASNPGGGTDTQYF

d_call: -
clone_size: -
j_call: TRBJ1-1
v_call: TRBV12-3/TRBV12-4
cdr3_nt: TGTGCCAGCAGCCTACAAAACGCTGAAGCTTTCTTT
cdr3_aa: CASSLQNAEAFF

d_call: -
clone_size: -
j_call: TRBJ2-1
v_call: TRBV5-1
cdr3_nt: TGCGCCAGCAGCTTGGCCGCGGTCTCGGGGAATGAGCAGTTCTTC
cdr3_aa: CASSLAAVSGNEQFF

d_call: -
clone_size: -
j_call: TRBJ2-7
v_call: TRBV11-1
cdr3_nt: TGTGCCAGCAGCTTAGCTCCCGCCGGGTTCAATGAGCAGTACTTC
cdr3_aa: CASSLAPAGFNEQYF

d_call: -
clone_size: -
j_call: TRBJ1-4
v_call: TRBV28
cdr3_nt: TGTGCCAGCGAGGCCCCCGGGACAAGGAATGAAAAACTGTTTTTT
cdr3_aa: CASEAPGTRNEKLFF

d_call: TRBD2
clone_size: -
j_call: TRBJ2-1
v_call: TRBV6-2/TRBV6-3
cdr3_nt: TGTGCCAGCAGTTACAGAGGCCTAGCGGACAATGAGCAGTTCTTC
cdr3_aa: CASSYRGLADNEQFF

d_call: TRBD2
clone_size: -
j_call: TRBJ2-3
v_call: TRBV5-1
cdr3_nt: TGCGCCAGCAGCTTCGGGAGCGGGGACGGTGGCACAGATACGCAGTATTTT
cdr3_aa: CASSFGSGDGGTDTQYF

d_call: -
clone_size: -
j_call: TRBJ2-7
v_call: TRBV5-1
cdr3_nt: TGCGCCAGCAGCTTGACTGGGTACTCCTACGAGCAGTACTTC
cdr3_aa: CASSLTGYSYEQYF